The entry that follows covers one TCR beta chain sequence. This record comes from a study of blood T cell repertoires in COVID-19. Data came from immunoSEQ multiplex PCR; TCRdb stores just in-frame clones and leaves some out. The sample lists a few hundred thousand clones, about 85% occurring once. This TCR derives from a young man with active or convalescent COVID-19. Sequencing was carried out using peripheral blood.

The CDR3 region is CASSGPPQGNTEAFF. CDR3 DNA sequence: TGTGCCAGCAGCGGACCCCCCCAGGGGAATACTGAAGCTTTCTTT. The J gene is TRBJ1-1, the V gene TRBV9, with D possibly being TRBD1 (6 bases). Germline loops: CDR1 SGDLS, CDR2 YYNGEE. V was pared by 3 bases and J by 5 bases, with 17 bases between. CDR3 length: 15 residues.